Listed below are T cell receptor beta chains from one sample, sequenced in a study of blood T cells in healthy people across ages. Each CDR3 protein is one row after TCRdb ran MiXCR on the 5' RACE reads. Here the sample spans some 1.6 million distinct CDR3 sequences, about 31% being singletons. Sequenced input: blood. The receptors stem from a woman in her thirties in good health. CDR3s include the opening cysteine and the closing phenylalanine or tryptophan. D genes are given only for firm matches.

D | V | CDR3
- | TRBV30 | CAWTSGRNYEQYF
- | TRBV7-9 | CASSLGDGETQYF
- | TRBV4-1 | CASSQSGFYEQYF
TRBD1 | TRBV24-1 | CATSGLTGSADTQYF
- | TRBV29-1 | CSVVDVSYEQYF
- | TRBV30 | CAWSGTWETQYF
- | TRBV20-1 | CSAEEREQYF
- | TRBV10-2 | CASSDRRNYQPQHF
TRBD2 | TRBV3-1 | CASSGQAGYQETQYF
- | TRBV6-4 | CASSQYGGSYNEQFF
- | TRBV19 | CASRDFPSEAFF
- | TRBV5-1 | CASSLEGISLGVLYGYTF
- | TRBV27 | CASSLVVGGQYF
TRBD2 | TRBV5-1 | CASRLGTSQTDTQYF
TRBD2 | TRBV4-1 | CASSGRFSQVADTQYF
TRBD1 | TRBV4-1 | CASSHYVQGANNEQFF
TRBD1 | TRBV6-5 | CASSPQGQNGKLFF
TRBD2 | TRBV4-2 | CASSQGVAGDTDTQYF
TRBD2 | TRBV20-1 | CSVRLAGGRDTQYF
TRBD2 | TRBV5-1 | CASSLSRTSGGKTMDTQYF
- | TRBV20-1 | CSGHPYEQYF
- | TRBV12-5 | CASVLGEMSSYEQYF
TRBD1 | TRBV6-1 | CASSDPDRGYYEQYF
- | TRBV5-1 | CASYEGNHEQYF
TRBD2 | TRBV3-1 | CASSHPGLALGEQYF
TRBD1 | TRBV4-1 | CASSQDGTAGTDTQYF
TRBD2 | TRBV9 | CASSVRGLEGSNEQFF
- | TRBV27 | CASSFSLNEKLFF
TRBD2 | TRBV29-1 | CSVIDLAGQQYF
TRBD1 | TRBV20-1 | CSAKGQGARGNTDTQYF
- | TRBV30 | CAWSPRGRWDTGELFF
TRBD2 | TRBV12-3/TRBV12-4 | CASTAGGPQETQYF
- | TRBV5-1 | CASRNDVSGANVLTF
TRBD2 | TRBV7-2 | CASSLNSGGGTGELFF
- | TRBV6-5 | CASSYEGYEQYF
TRBD1 | TRBV7-3 | CASSRYRGSEQYF
- | TRBV4-1 | CASSHDQGNEKLFF
TRBD2 | TRBV6-1 | CASSPGTSAGELFF
TRBD2 | TRBV7-3 | CANRPRYRGGDTYQETQYF